Following are 3 T cell receptor beta chains from one sample sequenced in a study of healthy donors' naive CD4 and CD8 T cells. Each TCR library used around 500 ng of total RNA and a linear amplification protocol. TCRdb re-called the reads with MiXCR, one entry per CDR3 protein. The sample has 180,000 or so distinct CDR3 sequences, around 80% seen once; the top ten hold about 2.3%. Sample: naive CD4+ and CD8+ T cells sorted from blood, pooled from several donors. The receptors shown here come from a pool of human donors in good health; the sample pools cells from several healthy donors.

The sample holds one count of this clonotype. The J gene is TRBJ2-1, the V gene TRBV6-5; the D call may be TRBD1 or TRBD2 (5 bases each). Germline CDR1 is MNHEY and CDR2 is SVGAGI. Trimming took off 6 bases at V and 0 bases at J, with 9 bases between the two ends. The CDR3 runs 14 residues. The CDR3 protein is CASSSGTSYNEQFF. CDR3 DNA sequence: TGTGCCAGCAGCTCGGGGACCTCCTACAATGAGCAGTTCTTC.

The gene calls are TRBV6-5 and TRBJ1-2; 7 bases fit TRBD1. Germline trimming cut 6 bases from V and 10 bases from J; bases unmatched to any gene: 8. Germline loops: CDR1 MNHEY, CDR2 SVGAGI. This CDR3 is 12 amino acids long. The CDR3 coding sequence is TGTGCCAGCAGACGAGGACAGGCTTACTACACCTTC. Amino acid sequence: CASRRGQAYYTF.

This chain connects TRBV7-2 to TRBJ2-5; D is perhaps TRBD1 (5 bases). The V end lost 0 bases, the J end lost 2 bases, and 10 bases lay between the germline ends. The length of the CDR3 is 15 residues. Germline values: CDR1 SGHTA, CDR2 FQGNSA. CDR3: CASSLARHRQETQYF. The CDR3 bases are TGTGCCAGCAGCTTAGCGCGCCACAGGCAAGAGACCCAGTACTTC.